This TCR beta chain came from a study of blood T cells in healthy people across ages. This clonotype was detected a few times. Per sample, a minimum of 6 million PBMCs were isolated. A sample-barcoded 5' primer and a J-beta primer mix were used in a second PCR of roughly 6 to 12 cycles. TCRdb itself ran the 5' RACE reads through MiXCR, one entry per CDR3 protein. In the table there are hundreds of thousands of distinct CDR3 sequences, approximately 50% of which are singletons. The V gene lost 5 bases and the J gene lost 3 bases, with 14 bases spanning the gap. In germline, CDR1 is LNHNV, CDR2 YYDKDF (reference sequence). CDR3 length equals 14 residues.

Sequencing was done on a sample of blood. The clonotype comes from a woman in her sixties in good health. The J gene is TRBJ2-7, the V gene TRBV15, with D possibly being TRBD1 (5 bases). The CDR3 here is CATSVWGKFYEQYF. The CDR3 nucleotides read TGTGCCACCAGCGTTTGGGGCAAATTCTACGAGCAGTACTTC. The full variable domain, rest sourced from reference TRBV15 and TRBJ2-7, is DAMVIQNPRYQVTQFGKPVTLSCSQTLNHNVMYWYQQKSSQAPKLLFHYYDKDFNNEADTPDNFQSRRPNTSFCFLDIRSPGLGDTAMYLCATSVWGKFYEQYFGPGTRLTVT.